This TCR beta chain was retrieved from a study of chemoradiotherapy in HPV16-positive cancers. Overall study: Candidate HPV-specific T-cell clones and common TCR motifs came from functional assays in two HPV16-positive patients. Study-wide results and limits: Candidate HPV-specific clones and E7-related TCR motifs grew in tumor during treatment.

The data were produced by immunoSEQ multiplex PCR, yet TCRdb's version contains in-frame clones alone and is incomplete. The profile shows over 4,500 clones, 70% to 85% of them singletons. This clone has only a few counts. As yet, its antigen is unknown. The V end was cut by 2 bases, the J end by 5 bases, with 9 bases between. The germline CDR1 and CDR2 sequences are SEHNR and FQNEAQ (reference sequence). This CDR3 is built from 13 residues. This clonotype was sampled from a human donor with HPV-associated anogenital cancer. The source was tumor tissue, collected from a patient who underwent chemoradiotherapy. The V gene is TRBV7-9, the J gene TRBJ2-5; TRBD2 might be the D (5 bases). As DNA, the CDR3 is TGTGCCAGCAGCTTAAGAGAGCGGGAGACCCAGTACTTC. Protein product: CASSLRERETQYF. The full variable domain, with the rest looked up from reference TRBV7-9 and TRBJ2-5, is DTGVSQNPRHKITKRGQNVTFRCDPISEHNRLYWYRQTLGQGPEFLTYFQNEAQLEKSRLLSDRFSAERPKGSFSTLEIQRTEQGDSAMYLCASSLRERETQYFGPGTRLLVL.